This record concerns one T cell receptor (beta chain) sequence. Its antigen is as yet unknown. The data were taken from a study of T cell responses to AZD1222 COVID-19 vaccine. Study conclusions and caveats: Reportedly, nearly half the spike-specific TCRs target unmutated variant regions.

Germline V CDR1 and CDR2: SGHTA, FQGNSA. The CDR3 is made up of 16 amino acids. V lost 5 bases and J 5 bases, leaving 16 bases between the germline ends. The method was immunoSEQ multiplex PCR; TCRdb's version includes in-frame clones alone and lacks a portion of them. The table records approximately 110,000 clones, around 88% of them present only once. The source is an adult in good health. The sample was peripheral blood, taken on day 0 of AZD1222 vaccination. This chain uses TRBV7-2 with TRBJ1-6, with a possible D match to TRBD1 (5 bases). This chain's CDR3 is CASSALPGLNNSPLHF. CDR3 bases: TGTGCCAGCAGCGCCCTTCCGGGACTTAATAATTCACCCCTCCACTTT.